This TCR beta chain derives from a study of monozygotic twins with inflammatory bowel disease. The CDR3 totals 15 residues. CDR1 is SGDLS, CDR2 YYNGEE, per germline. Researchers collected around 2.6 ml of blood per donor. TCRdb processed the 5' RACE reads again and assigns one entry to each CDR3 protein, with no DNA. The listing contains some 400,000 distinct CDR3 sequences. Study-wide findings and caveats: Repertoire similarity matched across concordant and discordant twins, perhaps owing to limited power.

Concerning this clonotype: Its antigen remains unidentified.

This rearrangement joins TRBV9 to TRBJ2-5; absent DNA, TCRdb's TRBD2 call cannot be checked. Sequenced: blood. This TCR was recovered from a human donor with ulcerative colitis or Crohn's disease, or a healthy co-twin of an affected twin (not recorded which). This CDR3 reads CASSVGGMEEETQYF.